The entry below describes one TCR beta chain. The germline gives CDR1 SGHNT, CDR2 YYREEE (reference sequence). V trimming: 2 bases; J trimming: 5 bases; junction bases outside the gene matches: 12. The CDR3 runs to 16 residues. The PCR made use of 60 Vbeta and 13 Jbeta primers. Assay used: immunoSEQ multiplex PCR; TCRdb lists only in-frame clones, some missing. The sample contains roughly 120,000 clones, approximately 80% of which appear only once. This specimen belongs to a study of cytomegalovirus exposure and HLA in healthy donors. Each of the donors was a healthy bone marrow donor. This clonotype originated in a man aged 45 to 65 in good health and CMV-seropositive. The rearrangement joins TRBV5-4 to TRBJ2-7, with 8 nucleotides matching TRBD1. The sample taken for sequencing was PBMCs. The CDR3 protein is CASSLKTGQGTDEQYF. CDR3 DNA sequence: TGTGCCAGCAGCTTAAAGACTGGACAGGGAACGGACGAGCAGTACTTC.